The T cell receptor (beta chain) under discussion was sequenced for a study of T-cell reconstitution after alpha-beta-depleted transplantation in children. TCRbeta library construction was performed incorporating unique molecular identifiers. Each CDR3 protein gets one entry after TCRdb re-called the PCR reads with MiXCR. Among about 230,000 distinct CDR3 sequences listed, 11% were seen once. CDR3 size: 17 residues. V gave up 5 bases and J gave up 3 bases, with 20 bases separating them. CDR1 and CDR2 (germline): SGHTA, FQGTGA. There are many counts of this clonotype. The antigen remains undetermined. Study results and caveats: Some patients' high day-60 TCRbeta diversity was attributed to recipient cells surviving conditioning. The authors attributed T-cell counts and diversity one year after transplant mostly to newly produced T cells. Expanded clones from the graft, numbering several hundred, reportedly supplied alpha-beta T cells about two months after transplant.

This specimen was PBMCs, taken before TCRalphabeta/CD19-depleted stem cell transplant. V gene TRBV7-3 combines with J gene TRBJ2-1; perhaps TRBD2 as D (6 bases). This sequence was found in a child under two years old with acute myeloid leukemia, due to receive a stem cell transplant. CDR3 in DNA: TGTGCCAGCAGCCCCGGGGGAACAGCGGGTCTCTACAATGAGCAGTTCTTC. Protein product: CASSPGGTAGLYNEQFF.